This entry is about one TCR beta chain. The data originate from a study of blood T cell repertoires in COVID-19. Study as a whole: There were acute and convalescent COVID-19 samples, and they came from the United States, Italy and Spain.

Original handling: Estimates of nucleated cell counts were drawn from the amplification of reference gene primers. Profiling relied on immunoSEQ multiplex PCR, and the TCRdb table lists in-frame clones only, not all of them. D and trimming were read from the DNA, whereas the V and J calls and clone size are those reported in that table. The table has about 59,000 clones, more than 85% seen once; the top ten hold roughly 5%. Trimming removed 0 bases at V and 7 bases at J, with 7 bases between. Germline lookup yields CDR1 SGHVS and CDR2 FQNEAQ. This CDR3 contains 14 residues. This chain links TRBV7-8 with TRBJ1-6, with D hard to call. Material: peripheral blood. The clonotype was recovered from a man of 80 years or more in a cohort sampled during active COVID-19. The CDR3 bases are TGTGCCAGCAGCTTAGCACAGCTAAATTCACCCCTCCACTTT. Its protein is CASSLAQLNSPLHF.